The following is a T cell receptor beta chain sequence with its context. The antigen remains undetermined. These data come from a study of cytomegalovirus exposure and HLA in healthy donors. Study details: The 130 or so validation repertoires were reported in a later analysis to have been generated on the same platform as the roughly 680 first-cohort repertoires. Points from the study as a whole: Using the classifier, cytomegalovirus status was reportedly diagnosed with high specificity and sensitivity. Most TCR sequences proved rare, with some public TCRs found in many donors. The study put under 200 TCR beta chains on its list as cytomegalovirus-associated.

The CDR3 runs to 14 residues. Germline V gene lookup returns CDR1 MNHNS and CDR2 SASEGT. V shed 6 bases and J shed 8 bases, with 19 bases lying between them. Assay used: immunoSEQ multiplex PCR; TCRdb lists only in-frame clones, some missing. The sample has approximately 200,000 clones, 80% to 90% seen once; the top ten hold 1% to 1.5%. The source material was PBMCs. This sequence originates from a woman in her thirties in good health and CMV-seronegative. The V call is TRBV6-1, the J call TRBJ1-2, with a weak D call TRBD1 (5 bases). CDR3: CASSYPILTEGYTF. Written as DNA, the CDR3 is TGTGCCAGCAGCTATCCGATATTGACAGAAGGCTACACCTTC.